Listed below are T cell receptor beta chains from one sample, sequenced in a study of identical twins. Via MiXCR, TCRdb re-called the 5' RACE reads, giving one row per CDR3 protein. The sample contains approximately 1.8 million distinct CDR3 sequences, around 29% of which appear only once. The sample consisted of cord blood. Receptors were obtained from a newborn girl in good health. CDR3s include the opening cysteine and the closing phenylalanine or tryptophan. The order of the fields is V gene, clone size, J gene, CDR3 length, CDR3 protein. Not all rows give a size; the values are once, few, many and, for expanded clones, a class.

v_call: TRBV25-1; clone_size: few; j_call: TRBJ2-1; cdr3_length: 15; cdr3_aa: CASSEPGQGAYEQFF
v_call: TRBV3-1; clone_size: -; j_call: TRBJ2-5; cdr3_length: 15; cdr3_aa: CASSLLGATYNEQYF
v_call: TRBV5-1; clone_size: -; j_call: TRBJ2-1; cdr3_length: 14; cdr3_aa: CASSLEGQGDEQFF
v_call: TRBV20-1; clone_size: few; j_call: TRBJ2-5; cdr3_length: 15; cdr3_aa: CSARVGSEREETQYF
v_call: TRBV20-1; clone_size: -; j_call: TRBJ2-7; cdr3_length: 16; cdr3_aa: CSAASRADRSSYEQYF
v_call: TRBV3-1; clone_size: -; j_call: TRBJ2-3; cdr3_length: 13; cdr3_aa: CASSLRGIDTQYF
v_call: TRBV12-3/TRBV12-4; clone_size: -; j_call: -; cdr3_length: 14; cdr3_aa: CASSPLLFGRTQYF
v_call: TRBV12-3/TRBV12-4; clone_size: few; j_call: TRBJ2-1; cdr3_length: 15; cdr3_aa: CASSFGRGGWNEQFF
v_call: TRBV11-2; clone_size: few; j_call: TRBJ1-2; cdr3_length: 14; cdr3_aa: CASTHGSAFYGYTF
v_call: TRBV20-1; clone_size: -; j_call: TRBJ2-5; cdr3_length: 12; cdr3_aa: CSPKRGRETQYF
v_call: TRBV6-6; clone_size: -; j_call: TRBJ1-2; cdr3_length: 15; cdr3_aa: CASSSWTGGNYGYTF
v_call: TRBV6-2/TRBV6-3; clone_size: -; j_call: TRBJ2-3; cdr3_length: 14; cdr3_aa: CASRLAGGMDTQYF
v_call: TRBV20-1; clone_size: few; j_call: TRBJ1-4; cdr3_length: 17; cdr3_aa: CSAREDRGTATNEKLFF
v_call: TRBV6-1; clone_size: -; j_call: TRBJ2-1; cdr3_length: 14; cdr3_aa: CASTTGVGYYEQFF
v_call: TRBV7-2; clone_size: once; j_call: -; cdr3_length: 14; cdr3_aa: CTSSLAAGVLEQYF
v_call: TRBV20-1; clone_size: -; j_call: TRBJ2-6; cdr3_length: 16; cdr3_aa: CSARSVGGFGANVLTF
v_call: TRBV21-1; clone_size: few; j_call: TRBJ1-6; cdr3_length: 14; cdr3_aa: CASSKGDRGSPLHF
v_call: TRBV29-1; clone_size: few; j_call: TRBJ2-3; cdr3_length: 13; cdr3_aa: CSVDGGGPDTQYF
v_call: TRBV6-1; clone_size: -; j_call: TRBJ2-3; cdr3_length: 18; cdr3_aa: CASSEAPTSGSGPDTQYF
v_call: TRBV6-5; clone_size: once; j_call: TRBJ2-3; cdr3_length: 16; cdr3_aa: CASSSYGVAGVDTQYF
v_call: TRBV5-1; clone_size: many; j_call: TRBJ2-5; cdr3_length: 13; cdr3_aa: CASSGADQETQYF
v_call: TRBV6-6; clone_size: -; j_call: TRBJ1-4; cdr3_length: 16; cdr3_aa: CASSYRGGGTNEKLFF
v_call: TRBV6-5; clone_size: few; j_call: TRBJ1-2; cdr3_length: 14; cdr3_aa: CASRPRGRNYGYTF
v_call: TRBV20-1; clone_size: -; j_call: TRBJ1-2; cdr3_length: 13; cdr3_aa: CSANVEANYGYTF
v_call: TRBV20-1; clone_size: -; j_call: -; cdr3_length: 12; cdr3_aa: CSARMGRETQYF
v_call: TRBV25-1; clone_size: -; j_call: TRBJ1-6; cdr3_length: 16; cdr3_aa: CASSRPGSSYNSPLHF
v_call: TRBV27; clone_size: -; j_call: TRBJ2-7; cdr3_length: 15; cdr3_aa: CASSSRARDSYEQYF
v_call: TRBV20-1; clone_size: few; j_call: TRBJ2-7; cdr3_length: 13; cdr3_aa: CSALASMSYEQYF
v_call: TRBV4-1; clone_size: -; j_call: TRBJ2-5; cdr3_length: 13; cdr3_aa: CASSQVNRETQYF
v_call: TRBV4-2; clone_size: -; j_call: TRBJ2-1; cdr3_length: 13; cdr3_aa: CASSQVGGDEQFF
v_call: TRBV5-1; clone_size: -; j_call: TRBJ2-7; cdr3_length: 15; cdr3_aa: CASSPTGGGYNEQYF
v_call: TRBV24-1; clone_size: -; j_call: TRBJ2-5; cdr3_length: 16; cdr3_aa: CATSDRPKDAYNEQYF
v_call: TRBV28; clone_size: -; j_call: TRBJ2-7; cdr3_length: 14; cdr3_aa: CASINPEGSYEQYF
v_call: TRBV13; clone_size: -; j_call: TRBJ2-5; cdr3_length: 13; cdr3_aa: CASSLAGASRAYF
v_call: TRBV3-1; clone_size: many; j_call: TRBJ2-1; cdr3_length: 14; cdr3_aa: CASSGGVLFNEQFF
v_call: TRBV4-2; clone_size: -; j_call: TRBJ2-1; cdr3_length: 17; cdr3_aa: CASSQDTPGTIIYEQFF